This TCR beta chain is from a study of cytomegalovirus exposure and HLA in healthy donors. The V gene's germline CDR1 is MNHEY and CDR2 SMNVEV (reference sequence). The germline V and J ends were trimmed by 0 bases and 4 bases, with 30 bases remaining between them. CDR3 length equals 21 residues. With 60 Vbeta and 13 Jbeta primers, the PCR was carried out. TCRdb's copy holds only in-frame clones and misses some; the assay was immunoSEQ multiplex PCR. The table records 150,000 to 200,000 clones, over 70% of them present only once. Specimen: PBMCs. The chain employs TRBV27 and TRBJ1-1, with a tentative D call TRBD1 (5 bases). The receptor was derived from a man in his thirties or forties in good health and CMV-seropositive. CDR3 residues: CASSLSSLLRQTALGGTEAFF. The CDR3 DNA follows: TGTGCCAGCAGTTTATCGTCCCTGCTCCGGCAGACTGCATTGGGGGGCACTGAAGCTTTCTTT.